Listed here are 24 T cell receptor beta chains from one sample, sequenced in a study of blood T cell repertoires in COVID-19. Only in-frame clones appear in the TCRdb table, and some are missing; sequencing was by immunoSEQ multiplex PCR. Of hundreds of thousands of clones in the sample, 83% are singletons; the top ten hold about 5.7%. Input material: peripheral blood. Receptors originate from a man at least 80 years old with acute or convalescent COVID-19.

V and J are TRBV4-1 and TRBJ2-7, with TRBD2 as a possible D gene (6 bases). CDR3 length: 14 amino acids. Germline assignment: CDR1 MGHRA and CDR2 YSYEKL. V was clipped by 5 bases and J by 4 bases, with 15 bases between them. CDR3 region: CASSSDPGEYEQYF. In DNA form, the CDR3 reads TGCGCCAGCAGCTCAGACCCGGGAGAGTACGAGCAGTACTTC.

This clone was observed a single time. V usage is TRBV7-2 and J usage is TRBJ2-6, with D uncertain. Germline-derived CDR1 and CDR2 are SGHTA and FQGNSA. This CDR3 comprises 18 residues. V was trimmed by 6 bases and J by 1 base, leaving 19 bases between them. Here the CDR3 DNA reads TGTGCCAGCAGACTCAGCAGGAACGTTGGGTCTGGGGCCAACGTCCTGACTTTC. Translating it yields CASRLSRNVGSGANVLTF.

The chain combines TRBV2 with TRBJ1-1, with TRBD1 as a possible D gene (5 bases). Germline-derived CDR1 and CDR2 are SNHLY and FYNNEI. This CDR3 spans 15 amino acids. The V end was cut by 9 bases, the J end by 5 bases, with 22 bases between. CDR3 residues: CARGRPWEGRTEAFF. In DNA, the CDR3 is TGTGCCAGAGGGAGGCCCTGGGAGGGACGGACTGAAGCTTTCTTT. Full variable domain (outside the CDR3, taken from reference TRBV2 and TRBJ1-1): EPEVTQTPSHQVTQMGQEVILRCVPISNHLYFYWYRQILGQKVEFLVSFYNNEISEKSEIFDDQFSVERPDGSNFTLKIRSTKLEDSAMYFCARGRPWEGRTEAFFGQGTRLTVV.

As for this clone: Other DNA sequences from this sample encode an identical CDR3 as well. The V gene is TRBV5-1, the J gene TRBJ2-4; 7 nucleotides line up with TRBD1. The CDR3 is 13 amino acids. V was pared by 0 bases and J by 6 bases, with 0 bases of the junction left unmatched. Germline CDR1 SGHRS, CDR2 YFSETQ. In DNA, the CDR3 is TGCGCCAGCAGCTTGGGACAGGGAAACATTCAGTACTTC. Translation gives CASSLGQGNIQYF.

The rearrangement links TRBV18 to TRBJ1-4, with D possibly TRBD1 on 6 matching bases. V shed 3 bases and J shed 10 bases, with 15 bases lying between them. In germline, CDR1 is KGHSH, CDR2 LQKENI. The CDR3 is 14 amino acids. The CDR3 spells CASSPRQADGKLFF. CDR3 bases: TGTGCCAGCTCACCTCGACAGGCCGATGGAAAACTGTTTTTT.

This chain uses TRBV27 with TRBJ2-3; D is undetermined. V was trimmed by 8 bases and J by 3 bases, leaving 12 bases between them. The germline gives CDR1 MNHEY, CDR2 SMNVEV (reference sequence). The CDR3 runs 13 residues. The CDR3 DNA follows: TGTGCCAGCTCTGCGACTGATACAGATACGCAGTATTTT. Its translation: CASSATDTDTQYF.

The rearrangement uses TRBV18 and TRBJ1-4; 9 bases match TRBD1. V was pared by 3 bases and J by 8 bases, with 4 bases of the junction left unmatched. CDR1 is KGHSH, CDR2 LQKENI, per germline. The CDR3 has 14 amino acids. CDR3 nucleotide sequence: TGTGCCAGCTCACCCGGGACAGGGCACGAAAAACTGTTTTTT. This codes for CASSPGTGHEKLFF.

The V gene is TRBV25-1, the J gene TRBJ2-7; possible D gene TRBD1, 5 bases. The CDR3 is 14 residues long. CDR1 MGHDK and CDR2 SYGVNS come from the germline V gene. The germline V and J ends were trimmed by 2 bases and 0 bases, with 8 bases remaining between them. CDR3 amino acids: CASSEQGGSYEQYF. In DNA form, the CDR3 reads TGTGCCAGCAGTGAACAGGGTGGCTCCTACGAGCAGTACTTC.

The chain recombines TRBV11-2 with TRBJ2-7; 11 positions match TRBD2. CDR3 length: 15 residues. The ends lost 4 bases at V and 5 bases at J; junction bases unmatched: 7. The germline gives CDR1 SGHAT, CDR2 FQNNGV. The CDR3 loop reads CASSSLTSGINEQYF. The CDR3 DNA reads TGTGCCAGCAGCTCCTTGACTAGCGGGATAAACGAGCAGTACTTC. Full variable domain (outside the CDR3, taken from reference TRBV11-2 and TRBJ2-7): EAGVAQSPRYKIIEKRQSVAFWCNPISGHATLYWYQQILGQGPKLLIQFQNNGVVDDSQLPKDRFSAERLKGVDSTLKIQPAKLEDSAVYLCASSSLTSGINEQYFGPGTRLTVT.

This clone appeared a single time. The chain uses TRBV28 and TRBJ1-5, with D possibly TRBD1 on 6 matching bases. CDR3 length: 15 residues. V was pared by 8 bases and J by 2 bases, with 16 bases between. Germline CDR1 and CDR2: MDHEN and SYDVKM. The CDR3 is CASDRSGVGNQPQHF. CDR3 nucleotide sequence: TGTGCCAGCGATAGATCAGGGGTTGGCAATCAGCCCCAGCATTTT.

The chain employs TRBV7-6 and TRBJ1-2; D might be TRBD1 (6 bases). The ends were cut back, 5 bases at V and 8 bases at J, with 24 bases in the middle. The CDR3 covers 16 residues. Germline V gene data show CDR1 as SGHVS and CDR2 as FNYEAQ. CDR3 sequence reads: CASSPAVGGRAEGYTF. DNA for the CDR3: TGTGCCAGCAGCCCCGCGGTGGGGGGGCGCGCTGAGGGCTACACCTTC.

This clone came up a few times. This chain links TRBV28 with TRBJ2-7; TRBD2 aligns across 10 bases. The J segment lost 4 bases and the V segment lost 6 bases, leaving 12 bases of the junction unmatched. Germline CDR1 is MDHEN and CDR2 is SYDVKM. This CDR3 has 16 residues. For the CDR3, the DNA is TGTGCCAGCAGCTCCCAGCTAGCGGGGGCGCAATACGAGCAGTACTTC. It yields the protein CASSSQLAGAQYEQYF.

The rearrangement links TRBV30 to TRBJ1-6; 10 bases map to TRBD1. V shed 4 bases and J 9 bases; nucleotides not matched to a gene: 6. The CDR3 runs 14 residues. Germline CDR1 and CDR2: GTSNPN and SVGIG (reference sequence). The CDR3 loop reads CAWMGGTGVSPLHF. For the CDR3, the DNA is TGTGCCTGGATGGGAGGGACAGGGGTTTCACCCCTCCACTTT.

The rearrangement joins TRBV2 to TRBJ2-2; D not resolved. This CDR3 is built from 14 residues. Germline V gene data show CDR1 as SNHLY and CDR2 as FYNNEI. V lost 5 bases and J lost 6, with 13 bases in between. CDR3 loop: CASSSNQVSGELFF. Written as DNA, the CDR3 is TGTGCCAGCAGTAGCAACCAGGTATCCGGGGAGCTGTTTTTT.

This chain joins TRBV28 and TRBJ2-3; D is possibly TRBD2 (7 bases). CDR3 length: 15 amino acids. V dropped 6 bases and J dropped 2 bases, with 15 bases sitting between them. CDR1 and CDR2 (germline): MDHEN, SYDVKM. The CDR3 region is CASRRGGVTTDTQYF. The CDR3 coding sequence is TGTGCCAGCAGAAGAGGGGGGGTAACCACAGATACGCAGTATTTT.

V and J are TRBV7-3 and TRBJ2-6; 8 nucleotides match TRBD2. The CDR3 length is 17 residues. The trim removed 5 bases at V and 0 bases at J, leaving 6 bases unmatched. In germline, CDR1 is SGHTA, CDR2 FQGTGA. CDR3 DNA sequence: TGTGCCAGCAGCAAACCCGGGACTAGCTCTGGGGCCAACGTCCTGACTTTC. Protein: CASSKPGTSSGANVLTF.

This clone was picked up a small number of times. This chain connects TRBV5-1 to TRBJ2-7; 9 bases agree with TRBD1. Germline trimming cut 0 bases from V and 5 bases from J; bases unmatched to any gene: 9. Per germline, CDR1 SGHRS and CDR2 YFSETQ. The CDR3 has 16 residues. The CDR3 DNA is TGCGCCAGCAGCTTGGGGCCCGGGACAGGGACCCACGAGCAGTACTTC. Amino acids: CASSLGPGTGTHEQYF. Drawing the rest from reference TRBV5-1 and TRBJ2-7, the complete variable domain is KAGVTQTPRYLIKTRGQQVTLSCSPISGHRSVSWYQQTPGQGLQFLFEYFSETQRNKGNFPGRFSGRQFSNSRSEMNVSTLELGDSALYLCASSLGPGTGTHEQYFGPGTRLTVT.

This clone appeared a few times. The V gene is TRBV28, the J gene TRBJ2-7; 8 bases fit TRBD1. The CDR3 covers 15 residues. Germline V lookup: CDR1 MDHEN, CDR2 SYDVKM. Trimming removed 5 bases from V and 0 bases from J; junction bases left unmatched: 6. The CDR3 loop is CASSPWTGNSYEQYF. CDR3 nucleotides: TGTGCCAGCAGTCCCTGGACAGGGAACTCCTACGAGCAGTACTTC.

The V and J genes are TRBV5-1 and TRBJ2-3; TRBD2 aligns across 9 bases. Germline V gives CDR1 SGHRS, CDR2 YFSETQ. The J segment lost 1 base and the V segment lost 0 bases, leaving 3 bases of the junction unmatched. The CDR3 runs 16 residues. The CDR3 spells CASSLAAGGGTDTQYF. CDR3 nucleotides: TGCGCCAGCAGCTTGGCCGCGGGGGGGGGCACAGATACGCAGTATTTT.

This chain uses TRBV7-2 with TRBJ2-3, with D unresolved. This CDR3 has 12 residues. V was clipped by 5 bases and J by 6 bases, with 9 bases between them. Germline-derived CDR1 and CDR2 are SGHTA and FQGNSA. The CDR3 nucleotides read TGTGCCAGCAGCATTCACGGGGATACGCAGTATTTT. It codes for CASSIHGDTQYF.

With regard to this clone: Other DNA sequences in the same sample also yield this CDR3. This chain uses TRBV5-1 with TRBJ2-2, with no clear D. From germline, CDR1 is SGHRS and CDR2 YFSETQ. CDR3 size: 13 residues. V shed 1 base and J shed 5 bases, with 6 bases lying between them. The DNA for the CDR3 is TGCGCCAGCAGCTTGACCGGGACCGGGGAGCTGTTTTTT. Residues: CASSLTGTGELFF.

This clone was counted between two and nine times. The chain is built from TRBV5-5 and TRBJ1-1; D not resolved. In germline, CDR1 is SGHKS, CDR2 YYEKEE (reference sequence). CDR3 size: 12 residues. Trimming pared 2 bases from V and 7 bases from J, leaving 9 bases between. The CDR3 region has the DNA TGTGCCAGCAGCTTAGAGGTTGGTGAAGCTTTCTTT. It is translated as CASSLEVGEAFF.

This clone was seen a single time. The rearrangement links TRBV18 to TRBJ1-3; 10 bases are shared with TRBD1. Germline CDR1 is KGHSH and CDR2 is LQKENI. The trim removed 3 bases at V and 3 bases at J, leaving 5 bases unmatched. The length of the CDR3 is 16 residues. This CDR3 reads CASSPRQGAGGNTIYF. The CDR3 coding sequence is TGTGCCAGCTCACCCCGACAGGGGGCGGGTGGAAACACCATATATTTT.

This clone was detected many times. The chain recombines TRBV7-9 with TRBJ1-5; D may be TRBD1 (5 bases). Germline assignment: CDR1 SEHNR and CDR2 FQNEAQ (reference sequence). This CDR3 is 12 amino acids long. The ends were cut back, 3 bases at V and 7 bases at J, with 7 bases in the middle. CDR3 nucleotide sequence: TGTGCCAGCAGCTTTAGGGGACAGCCCCAGCATTTT. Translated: CASSFRGQPQHF.